These 15 T cell receptor beta chains were all obtained from the same sample, sequenced in a study of blood T cell repertoires in COVID-19. Measured with immunoSEQ multiplex PCR; TCRdb has only the in-frame clones, and not every one. Here the sample spans about 150,000 clones, roughly 88% being singletons. The sample was peripheral blood. Every receptor here comes from a woman aged 45-59 years with acute or convalescent COVID-19.

The chain employs TRBV6-1 and TRBJ1-2; 9 positions agree with TRBD1. Germline trimming cut 6 bases from V and 6 bases from J; bases unmatched to any gene: 8. The CDR3 is 14 residues long. Germline loops: CDR1 MNHNS, CDR2 SASEGT. The CDR3 DNA reads as TGTGCCAGCAGCGTCCGGGACAGGGTTAATGGCTACACCTTC. Amino acid sequence: CASSVRDRVNGYTF.

This chain joins TRBV5-6 and TRBJ1-4; no definite D call. CDR1 and CDR2 from the germline V gene are SGHDT and YYEEEE. V was shortened by 0 bases and J by 4 bases, with 4 bases between the two germline ends. The CDR3 spans 13 residues. CDR3 amino acids: CASSLADNEKLFF. The CDR3 region has the DNA TGTGCCAGCAGCTTGGCAGATAATGAAAAACTGTTTTTT. Full variable domain (missing parts from reference TRBV5-6 and TRBJ1-4): DAGVTQSPTHLIKTRGQQVTLRCSPKSGHDTVSWYQQALGQGPQFIFQYYEEEERQRGNFPDRFSGHQFPNYSSELNVNALLLGDSALYLCASSLADNEKLFFGSGTQLSVL.

The V call is TRBV21-1, the J call TRBJ1-1; the table gives TRBD1 as D, unverified against the DNA. TRBV21-1 is noted as a pseudogene. CDR3 length: 13 residues. The CDR3 DNA is TGTGCCAGCAGCTTCCCCGGGACAATGCATGCTTTCTTT. This encodes CASSFPGTMHAFF.

The V and J genes are TRBV12-3 or TRBV12-4 and TRBJ2-1, with D possibly TRBD2 on 5 matching bases. The CDR3 is 13 amino acids. V was pared by 8 bases and J by 8 bases, with 16 bases between. The CDR3 region is CASDSFSDDEQFF. The CDR3 DNA reads as TGTGCCAGCGATTCGTTTAGCGACGATGAGCAGTTCTTC.

The CDR3 sequence is CASSPTRLAHGYTF. CDR3 DNA sequence: TGCGCCAGCAGCCCTACGAGGCTCGCACATGGCTACACCTTC. The chain uses TRBV5-1 and TRBJ1-2; D unclear. Germline-derived CDR1 and CDR2 are SGHRS and YFSETQ. The CDR3 has 14 residues. V lost 4 bases and J lost 6, with 16 bases in between.

The rearrangement joins TRBV12-3 or TRBV12-4 to TRBJ2-1; D is uncertain. CDR3 size: 13 residues. Deletions cut 6 bases from V and 0 bases from J, with 6 bases between. The CDR3 nucleotides are TGTGCCAGCAGGGGCAGCTCCTACAATGAGCAGTTCTTC. It translates to CASRGSSYNEQFF.

On this clone: Other DNA sequences within the sample encode an identical CDR3. V and J are TRBV18 and TRBJ1-2; perhaps TRBD1 as D (5 bases). Germline-derived CDR1 and CDR2 are KGHSH and LQKENI. CDR3 length: 13 amino acids. Trimming stripped 1 base from V and 3 bases from J, with 6 bases between. Here the CDR3 DNA reads TGTGCCAGCTCACCACAGGGGTACTATGGCTACACCTTC. It specifies CASSPQGYYGYTF.

This clone was counted once. The V call is TRBV6-5, the J call TRBJ1-4; 9 positions agree with TRBD1. The CDR3 runs 14 residues. V lost 6 bases, J lost 7 bases, and 6 bases stayed unmatched. Germline values: CDR1 MNHEY, CDR2 SVGAGI. The CDR3 DNA reads TGTGCCAGCAGCTACAGGGGGCTCGGTGAAAAACTGTTTTTT. Encoded protein: CASSYRGLGEKLFF.

This sequence joins TRBV9 and TRBJ2-6; 7 bases line up with TRBD1. The CDR3 is 18 amino acids. The germline V gene has CDR1 SGDLS and CDR2 YYNGEE. V lost 1 base, J lost 1 base, and 8 bases stayed unmatched. DNA for the CDR3: TGTGCCAGCAGCGTAACCGGGACAGCTCCTTCTGGGGCCAACGTCCTGACTTTC. Amino acids: CASSVTGTAPSGANVLTF.

The genes are TRBV5-1 and TRBJ1-4, with TRBD1 matching over 7 bases. The CDR3 spans 17 residues. Germline trimming cut 4 bases from V and 0 bases from J; bases unmatched to any gene: 9. CDR1 and CDR2 (germline): SGHRS, YFSETQ. CDR3 loop: CASSPGTDFATNEKLFF. The CDR3 DNA sequence: TGCGCCAGCAGCCCAGGGACAGACTTTGCAACTAATGAAAAACTGTTTTTT.

This clone appeared many times. This rearrangement joins TRBV3-1 (or the pseudogene TRBV3-2) to TRBJ1-3, with 9 bases fitting TRBD1. V gave up 2 bases and J gave up 3 bases; unmatched junction bases: 2. This CDR3 region has 15 residues. Germline V gives CDR1 LGHDT, CDR2 YNNKEL (reference sequence). This CDR3 is CASSQRQGVGNTIYF. The CDR3 coding sequence is TGTGCCAGCAGCCAAAGACAGGGGGTTGGAAACACCATATATTTT.

This chain uses TRBV6-2 or TRBV6-3 with TRBJ2-1; 8 nucleotides match TRBD1. CDR1 MNHEY and CDR2 SVGEGT come from the germline V gene. This CDR3 comprises 16 residues. After removal of 2 bases from V and 3 bases from J, the junction contained 6 bases not matched to a gene. DNA for the CDR3: TGTGCCAGCAGTTACCATGGGACAGGCCGCTACAATGAGCAGTTCTTC. It is translated as CASSYHGTGRYNEQFF.

V and J are TRBV28 and TRBJ2-7, with a possible D match to TRBD1 (5 bases). This CDR3 region has 13 residues. With 8 bases removed from V and 4 bases from J, the gap between germline ends came to 15 bases. Germline CDR1 is MDHEN and CDR2 is SYDVKM. For the CDR3, the DNA is TGTGCCAGCTCCTCGGGCAGGGTTTACGAGCAGTACTTC. Amino acid sequence: CASSSGRVYEQYF.

The chain has TRBV4-2 and TRBJ1-6; D is possibly TRBD1 (6 bases). The CDR3 contains 16 residues. Trimming pared 1 base from V and 8 bases from J, leaving 15 bases between. Germline CDR1 is LGHNA and CDR2 is YNFKEQ. DNA of the CDR3: TGTGCCAGCAGCCAAGTAATGGACAGAATAGATTCACCCCTCCACTTT. Translated, it gives CASSQVMDRIDSPLHF.

The CDR3 spells CASSLTKRAIDEKLFF. The DNA of the CDR3 is TGTGCCAGCAGCTTGACGAAGCGGGCTATAGATGAAAAACTGTTTTTT. The chain is built from TRBV5-8 and TRBJ1-4; the D is unclear. This CDR3 has 16 amino acids. CDR1 is SGHTS, CDR2 YDEGEE, per germline. Trimming removed 1 base at V and 6 bases at J, with 16 bases between.